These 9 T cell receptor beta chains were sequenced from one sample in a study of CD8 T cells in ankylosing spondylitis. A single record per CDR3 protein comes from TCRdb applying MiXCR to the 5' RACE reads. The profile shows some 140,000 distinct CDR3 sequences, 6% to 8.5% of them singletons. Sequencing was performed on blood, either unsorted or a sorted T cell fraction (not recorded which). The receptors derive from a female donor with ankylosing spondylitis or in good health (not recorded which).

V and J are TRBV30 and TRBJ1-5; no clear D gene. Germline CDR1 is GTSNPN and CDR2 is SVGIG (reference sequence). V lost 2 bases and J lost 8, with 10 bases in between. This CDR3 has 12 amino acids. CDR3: CAWSRGYEPQHF. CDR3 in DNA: TGTGCCTGGAGTAGAGGGTATGAGCCCCAGCATTTT.

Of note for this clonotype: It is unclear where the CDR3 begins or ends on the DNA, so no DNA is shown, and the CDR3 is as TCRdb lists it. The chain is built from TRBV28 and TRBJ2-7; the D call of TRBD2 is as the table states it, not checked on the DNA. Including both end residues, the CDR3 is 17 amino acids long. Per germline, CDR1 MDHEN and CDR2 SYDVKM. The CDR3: CASSPTDLRAVLRAQYF.

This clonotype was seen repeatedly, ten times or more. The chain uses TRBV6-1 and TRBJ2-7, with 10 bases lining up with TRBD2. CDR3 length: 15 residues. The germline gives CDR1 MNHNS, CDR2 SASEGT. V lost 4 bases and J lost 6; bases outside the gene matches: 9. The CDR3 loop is CASSASALAGVEQYF. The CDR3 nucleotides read TGTGCCAGCAGTGCCTCGGCGCTAGCGGGGGTCGAGCAGTACTTC.

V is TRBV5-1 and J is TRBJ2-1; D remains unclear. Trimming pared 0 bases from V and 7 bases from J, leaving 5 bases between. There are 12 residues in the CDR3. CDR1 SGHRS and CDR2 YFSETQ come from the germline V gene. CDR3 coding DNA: TGCGCCAGCAGCTTGGAGGTGAATGAGCAGTTCTTC. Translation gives CASSLEVNEQFF.

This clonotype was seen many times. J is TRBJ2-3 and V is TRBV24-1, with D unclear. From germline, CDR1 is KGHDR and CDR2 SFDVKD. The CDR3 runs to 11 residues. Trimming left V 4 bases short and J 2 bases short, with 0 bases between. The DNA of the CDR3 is TGTGCCACCAGTGACACAGATACGCAGTATTTT. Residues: CATSDTDTQYF.

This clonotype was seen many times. CDR3 DNA: TGCAGTGCTAGTCGGACGGCCCAAGAGACCCAGTACTTC. Translated: CSASRTAQETQYF. This chain joins TRBV20-1 and TRBJ2-5; D remains ambiguous. CDR1 and CDR2 (germline): DFQATT, SNEGSKA (reference sequence). V lost 3 bases to trimming and J lost 1 base, with 9 bases between them. CDR3 length equals 13 residues.

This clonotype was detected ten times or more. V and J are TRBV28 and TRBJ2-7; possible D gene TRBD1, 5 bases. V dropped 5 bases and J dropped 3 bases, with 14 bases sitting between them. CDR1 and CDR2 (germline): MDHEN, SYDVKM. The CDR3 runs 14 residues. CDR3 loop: CASSPIPGLYEQYF. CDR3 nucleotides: TGTGCCAGCAGTCCGATCCCAGGGCTCTACGAGCAGTACTTC.

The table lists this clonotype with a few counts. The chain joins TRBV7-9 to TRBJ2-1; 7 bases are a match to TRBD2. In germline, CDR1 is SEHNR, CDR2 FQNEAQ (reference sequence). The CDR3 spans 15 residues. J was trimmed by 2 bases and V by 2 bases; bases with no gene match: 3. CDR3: CASSLLGTTYNEQFF. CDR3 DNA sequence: TGTGCCAGCAGCTTACTTGGGACTACCTACAATGAGCAGTTCTTC.

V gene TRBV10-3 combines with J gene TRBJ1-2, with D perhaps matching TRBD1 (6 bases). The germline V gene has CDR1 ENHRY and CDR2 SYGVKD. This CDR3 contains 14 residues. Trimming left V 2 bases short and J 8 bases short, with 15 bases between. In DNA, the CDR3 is TGTGCCATCAGTGAGGAAGGGACATCGCGCGGCTACACCTTC. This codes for CAISEEGTSRGYTF.